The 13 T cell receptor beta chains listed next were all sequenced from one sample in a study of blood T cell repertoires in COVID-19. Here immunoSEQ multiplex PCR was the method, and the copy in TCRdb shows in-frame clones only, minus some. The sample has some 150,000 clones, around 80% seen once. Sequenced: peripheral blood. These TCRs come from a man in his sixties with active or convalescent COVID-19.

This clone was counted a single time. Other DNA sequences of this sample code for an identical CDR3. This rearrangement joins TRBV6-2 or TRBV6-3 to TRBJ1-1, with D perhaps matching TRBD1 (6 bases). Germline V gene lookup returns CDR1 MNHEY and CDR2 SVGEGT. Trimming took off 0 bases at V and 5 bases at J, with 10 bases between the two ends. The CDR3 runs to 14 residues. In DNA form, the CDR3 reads TGTGCCAGCAGTTACTCAGGGGGAAGGACTGAAGCTTTCTTT. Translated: CASSYSGGRTEAFF.

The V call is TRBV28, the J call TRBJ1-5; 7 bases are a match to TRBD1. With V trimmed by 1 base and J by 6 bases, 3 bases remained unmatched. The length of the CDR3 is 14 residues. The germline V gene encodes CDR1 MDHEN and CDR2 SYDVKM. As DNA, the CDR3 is TGTGCCAGCAGTTTATCGCAGGGGGTTCAGCCCCAGCATTTT. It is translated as CASSLSQGVQPQHF.

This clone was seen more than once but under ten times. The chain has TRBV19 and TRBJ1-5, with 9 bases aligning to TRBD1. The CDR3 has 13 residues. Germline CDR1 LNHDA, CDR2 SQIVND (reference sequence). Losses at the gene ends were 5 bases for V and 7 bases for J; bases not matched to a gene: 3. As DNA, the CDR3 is TGTGCCAGTAGTTGGACAGGGGACCAGCCCCAGCATTTT. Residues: CASSWTGDQPQHF. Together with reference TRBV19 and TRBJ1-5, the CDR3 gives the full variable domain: DGGITQSPKYLFRKEGQNVTLSCEQNLNHDAMYWYRQDPGQGLRLIYYSQIVNDFQKGDIAEGYSVSREKKESFPLTVTSAQKNPTAFYLCASSWTGDQPQHFGDGTRLSIL.

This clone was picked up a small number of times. DNA of the CDR3: TGTGCCAGCAGGGCCGGACAGGGAACTGAAGCTTTCTTT. Translated: CASRAGQGTEAFF. The chain carries TRBV25-1 and TRBJ1-1; 8 bases fit TRBD1. The CDR3 is 13 amino acids. Unmatched junction bases numbered 5, after V lost 6 bases and J lost 5 bases. The germline V gene encodes CDR1 MGHDK and CDR2 SYGVNS.

Here the CDR3 reads CASSEGQGQYHEQYF. DNA of the CDR3: TGTGCCAGCAGTGAAGGGCAGGGACAGTACCACGAGCAGTACTTC. The rearrangement joins TRBV2 to TRBJ2-7, with 7 bases matching TRBD1. The germline CDR1 and CDR2 sequences are SNHLY and FYNNEI. J was trimmed by 5 bases and V by 1 base; bases with no gene match: 8. The CDR3 is 15 residues long. Together with reference TRBV2 and TRBJ2-7, the CDR3 gives the full variable domain: EPEVTQTPSHQVTQMGQEVILRCVPISNHLYFYWYRQILGQKVEFLVSFYNNEISEKSEIFDDQFSVERPDGSNFTLKIRSTKLEDSAMYFCASSEGQGQYHEQYFGPGTRLTVT.

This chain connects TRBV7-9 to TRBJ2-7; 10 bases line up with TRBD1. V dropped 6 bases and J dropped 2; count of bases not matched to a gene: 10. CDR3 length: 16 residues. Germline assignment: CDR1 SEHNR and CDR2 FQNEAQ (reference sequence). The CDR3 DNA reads TGTGCCAGCAGTCCAAAAGCAGGGACAGGGGCCTACGAGCAGTACTTC. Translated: CASSPKAGTGAYEQYF.

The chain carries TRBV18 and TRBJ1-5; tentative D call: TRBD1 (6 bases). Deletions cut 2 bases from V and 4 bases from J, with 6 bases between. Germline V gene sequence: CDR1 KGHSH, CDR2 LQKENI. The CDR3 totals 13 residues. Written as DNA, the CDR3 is TGTGCCAGCTCACCAACAGGGAATCAGCCCCAGCATTTT. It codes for CASSPTGNQPQHF.

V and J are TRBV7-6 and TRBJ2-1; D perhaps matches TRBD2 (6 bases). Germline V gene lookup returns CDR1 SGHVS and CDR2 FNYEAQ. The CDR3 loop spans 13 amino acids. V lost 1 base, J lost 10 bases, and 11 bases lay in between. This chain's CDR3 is CASSLVMAGEQFF. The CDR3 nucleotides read TGTGCCAGCAGCTTAGTAATGGCGGGAGAGCAGTTCTTC.

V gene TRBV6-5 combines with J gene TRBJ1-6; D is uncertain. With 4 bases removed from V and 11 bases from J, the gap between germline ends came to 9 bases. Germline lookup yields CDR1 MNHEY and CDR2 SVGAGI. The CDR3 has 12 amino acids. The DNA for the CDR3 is TGTGCCAGCAGTTTTCCCGGGGCACCCCTCCACTTT. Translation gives CASSFPGAPLHF.

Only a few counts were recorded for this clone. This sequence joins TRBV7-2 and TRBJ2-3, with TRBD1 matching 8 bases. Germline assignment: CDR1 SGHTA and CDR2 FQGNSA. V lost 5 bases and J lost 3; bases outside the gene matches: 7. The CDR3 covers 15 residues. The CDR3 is CASSRDRGKTDTQYF. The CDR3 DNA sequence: TGTGCCAGCAGCCGTGACAGGGGAAAAACAGATACGCAGTATTTT.

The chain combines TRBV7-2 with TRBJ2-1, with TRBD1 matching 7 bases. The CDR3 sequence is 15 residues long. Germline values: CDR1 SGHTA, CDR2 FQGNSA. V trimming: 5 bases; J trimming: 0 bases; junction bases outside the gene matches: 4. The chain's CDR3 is CASSKGAGSYNEQFF. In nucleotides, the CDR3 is TGTGCCAGCAGCAAGGGGGCGGGCTCCTACAATGAGCAGTTCTTC.

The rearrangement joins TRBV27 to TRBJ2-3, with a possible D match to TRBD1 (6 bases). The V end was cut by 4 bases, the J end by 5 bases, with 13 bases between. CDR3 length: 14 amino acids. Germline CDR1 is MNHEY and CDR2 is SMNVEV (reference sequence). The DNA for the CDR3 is TGTGCCAGCAGTTGGGCACAGGGCCGAGATACGCAGTATTTT. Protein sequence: CASSWAQGRDTQYF.

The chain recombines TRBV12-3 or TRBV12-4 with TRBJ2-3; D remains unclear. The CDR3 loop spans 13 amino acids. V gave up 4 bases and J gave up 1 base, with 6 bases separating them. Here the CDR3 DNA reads TGTGCCAGCAGTTCCACTGGCACAGATACGCAGTATTTT. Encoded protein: CASSSTGTDTQYF.